This entry lists 13 T cell receptor beta chains sequenced from one sample in a study of brain T cells in children with intractable seizures (dated by TCRdb to about 2021). The time point label for this specimen denotes: blood from clinic visit 5 months post-surgery; TSC patient then seizure free. Library method: the immunoSEQ multiplex PCR assay. TCRdb obtained this table from immuneACCESS and retained in-frame rearrangements with V and J assigned. These tables miss some clones; where compared with another copy, unresolved V genes account for less than half of the shortfall, and the remainder is unexplained. This sample comprises hundreds of thousands of clones, approximately 93% of them detected only once. The top ten hold about 6% of the sample. The input for sequencing was peripheral blood, taken about 5 months after surgery. The receptors originated from a boy less than two years old with tuberous sclerosis and intractable seizures.

The chain employs TRBV4-1 and TRBJ1-2; D not resolved. The CDR3 covers 16 residues. V shed 3 bases and J shed 4 bases, with 18 bases lying between them. CDR1 and CDR2 from the germline V gene are MGHRA and YSYEKL. The CDR3 is CASSQDPRHLLYGYTF. The CDR3 nucleotides are TGCGCCAGCAGCCAGGACCCGAGACACCTCCTCTATGGCTACACCTTC.

The chain joins TRBV27 to TRBJ2-2; D ambiguous. CDR1 is MNHEY, CDR2 SMNVEV, per germline (reference sequence). The V end was cut by 5 bases, the J end by 2 bases, with 12 bases between. The CDR3 has 15 amino acids. This CDR3 is CASSRGAANTGELFF. The CDR3 DNA is TGTGCCAGCAGTCGTGGCGCTGCTAACACCGGGGAGCTGTTTTTT.

The V call is TRBV6-6, the J call TRBJ2-3; no firm D call. This CDR3 contains 15 residues. Germline lookup yields CDR1 MNHNY and CDR2 SVGAGI (reference sequence). Trimming stripped 1 base from V and 0 bases from J, with 8 bases between. In DNA, the CDR3 is TGTGCCAGCAGTTACTGGCAGACTAGCACAGATACGCAGTATTTT. Its translation is CASSYWQTSTDTQYF.

The chain employs TRBV7-8 and TRBJ1-4; possibly TRBD1 for D (5 bases). The CDR3 consists of 16 residues. V lost 0 bases to trimming and J lost 4 bases, with 12 bases between them. CDR1 SGHVS and CDR2 FQNEAQ come from the germline V gene. As DNA, the CDR3 is TGTGCCAGCAGCTTAGCGTTCAGGGTTGATAATGAAAAACTGTTTTTT. Translation gives CASSLAFRVDNEKLFF.

This clone came up a few times. CDR3 sequence (DNA): TGTGCCACCAGTGACGTAAGGGACAGACCGAACAATGAGCAGTTCTTC. The encoded protein is CATSDVRDRPNNEQFF. V and J are TRBV24-1 and TRBJ2-1; 7 bases fit TRBD1. Losses at the gene ends were 4 bases for V and 5 bases for J; bases not matched to a gene: 10. Germline CDR1 and CDR2: KGHDR and SFDVKD. The CDR3 totals 16 residues.

The chain uses TRBV18 and TRBJ2-1; D not certain. Germline V gene sequence: CDR1 KGHSH, CDR2 LQKENI. This CDR3 is built from 17 residues. Trimming removed 2 bases from V and 5 bases from J, with 19 bases in between. In nucleotides, the CDR3 is TGTGCCAGCTCACCAATGTTCGACACCCAAAAAAACAATGAGCAGTTCTTC. It is translated as CASSPMFDTQKNNEQFF.

This clone turned up a few times. This chain connects TRBV2 to TRBJ1-1, with TRBD1 as a possible D gene (5 bases). V shed 8 bases and J shed 5 bases, with 21 bases lying between them. Germline values: CDR1 SNHLY, CDR2 FYNNEI. The CDR3 is 15 residues long. The chain's CDR3 is CASRPLQVSRTEAFF. The CDR3 DNA reads TGTGCCAGCCGGCCGTTACAGGTTAGTCGAACTGAAGCTTTCTTT. The full variable domain, completed using reference TRBV2 and TRBJ1-1, is EPEVTQTPSHQVTQMGQEVILRCVPISNHLYFYWYRQILGQKVEFLVSFYNNEISEKSEIFDDQFSVERPDGSNFTLKIRSTKLEDSAMYFCASRPLQVSRTEAFFGQGTRLTVV.

In its sample, this clone was seen once. This chain links TRBV10-2 with TRBJ2-1; TRBD2 aligns across 10 bases. CDR1 is WSHSY and CDR2 is SAAADI in the germline V gene. V was pared by 3 bases and J by 0 bases, with 11 bases of the junction left unmatched. CDR3 size: 19 residues. CDR3 nucleotide sequence: TGCGCCAGCAGTGAAGGAGGGACTAGCGCTAAAAGCTCCTACAATGAGCAGTTCTTC. Translating gives CASSEGGTSAKSSYNEQFF.

CDR3: CASSQRQGSSETQYF. The DNA for the CDR3 is TGTGCCAGCAGCCAAAGACAGGGTTCCTCCGAGACCCAGTACTTC. This chain uses TRBV7-9 with TRBJ2-5, with 7 bases matching TRBD1. CDR1 is SEHNR, CDR2 FQNEAQ, per germline (reference sequence). The ends lost 5 bases at V and 5 bases at J; junction bases unmatched: 11. The CDR3 contains 15 residues. Complete variable domain (other parts from reference TRBV7-9 and TRBJ2-5): DTGVSQNPRHKITKRGQNVTFRCDPISEHNRLYWYRQTLGQGPEFLTYFQNEAQLEKSRLLSDRFSAERPKGSFSTLEIQRTEQGDSAMYLCASSQRQGSSETQYFGPGTRLLVL.

The chain carries TRBV19 and TRBJ1-3, with TRBD1 identical over 8 bases. The CDR3 consists of 14 residues. V lost 8 bases, J lost 3 bases, and 6 bases stayed unmatched. Germline lookup yields CDR1 LNHDA and CDR2 SQIVND (reference sequence). CDR3 DNA sequence: TGTGCCAGTCGACCCGGACAGGGTGGAAACACCATATATTTT. Translation gives CASRPGQGGNTIYF.

The chain carries TRBV30 and TRBJ1-4; weak D call: TRBD1 (5 bases). This CDR3 comprises 13 residues. CDR1 is GTSNPN and CDR2 is SVGIG in the germline V gene (reference sequence). V lost 0 bases, J lost 8 bases, and 10 bases lay in between. The CDR3 here is CAWSVRRGEKLFF. The CDR3 DNA is TGTGCCTGGAGTGTACGGCGGGGGGAAAAACTGTTTTTT.

V and J are TRBV25-1 and TRBJ2-1; a weak D match, TRBD2 (6 bases). Germline-derived CDR1 and CDR2 are MGHDK and SYGVNS. The CDR3 length is 15 residues. V shed 0 bases and J shed 3 bases, with 9 bases lying between them. Here the CDR3 reads CASSEYTSYYNEQFF. CDR3 DNA sequence: TGTGCCAGCAGTGAATATACTAGCTACTACAATGAGCAGTTCTTC.

This chain joins TRBV27 and TRBJ2-7; D remains ambiguous. CDR3 length equals 11 residues. V was cut by 6 bases and J by 7 bases, with 10 bases left in between. Germline CDR1 reads MNHEY; CDR2 reads SMNVEV (reference sequence). The CDR3 region has the DNA TGTGCCAGCAGCCCCCCAGGTGAGCAGTACTTC. This gives the protein CASSPPGEQYF.